The present TCR beta chain was sequenced within a study of response to subunit inactivated influenza vaccine. Broader study findings: Only a handful of new T cells, the authors suggested, are recruited with each seasonal influenza vaccination.

This CDR3 spans 11 amino acids. Per germline, CDR1 DFQATT and CDR2 SNEGSKA (reference sequence). MiXCR, run by TCRdb on the RT-PCR reads, gives a single entry per CDR3 protein. The sample has 450,000 to 550,000 distinct CDR3 sequences; 25% are singletons. This clonotype has just a few counts. What it binds is unknown. The V and J genes are TRBV20-1 and TRBJ2-7, with D possibly called TRBD1 or TRBD2 (5 bases each). Sample: CD4+ T cells sorted from PBMCs, taken approximately 5 days after vaccination. The sequence was collected from a man aged 45-65 years who received an inactivated influenza vaccine. The CDR3 DNA follows: TGCAGCTTAAGGGGAGACTACGAGCAGTACTTC. It encodes CSLRGDYEQYF.